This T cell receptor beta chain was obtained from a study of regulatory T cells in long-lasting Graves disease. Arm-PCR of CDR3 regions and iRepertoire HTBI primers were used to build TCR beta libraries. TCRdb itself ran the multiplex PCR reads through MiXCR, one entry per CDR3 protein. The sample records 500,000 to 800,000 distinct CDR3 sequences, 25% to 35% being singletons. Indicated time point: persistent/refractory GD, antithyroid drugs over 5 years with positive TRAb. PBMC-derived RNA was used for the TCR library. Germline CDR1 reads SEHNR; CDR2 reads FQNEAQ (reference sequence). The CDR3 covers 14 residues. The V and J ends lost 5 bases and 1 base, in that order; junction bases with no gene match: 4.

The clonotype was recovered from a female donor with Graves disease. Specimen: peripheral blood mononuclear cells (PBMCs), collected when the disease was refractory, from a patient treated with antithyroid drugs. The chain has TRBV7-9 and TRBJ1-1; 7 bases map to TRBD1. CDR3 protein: CASSNDRENTEAFF. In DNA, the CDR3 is TGTGCCAGCAGCAACGACAGGGAGAACACTGAAGCTTTCTTT.